This entry features one TCR beta chain sequence. Germline CDR1 is SGHRS and CDR2 is YFSETQ. V shed 1 base, J shed 5 bases, and the junction held 6 bases outside the gene matches. The CDR3 has 15 amino acids. Using immunoSEQ multiplex PCR, the repertoire was profiled, and TCRdb retains in-frame clones only, with some absent. The table has about 490,000 clones, 70% to 80% seen once; the top ten hold 12%. The sample belongs to a study of shared clonotypes between healthy human individuals. This TCR was recovered from a woman between 40 and 55 years old in good health. Some clones in this sample may be carry-over from other donors' samples. Sequencing used PBMCs. The rearrangement uses TRBV5-1 and TRBJ1-1, with 9 nucleotides matching TRBD1. The CDR3 nucleotides read TGCGCCAGCAGCTTGTCACAGGGGGCTTGGACTGAAGCTTTCTTT. Encoded protein: CASSLSQGAWTEAFF.